Listed here are 16 T cell receptor beta chains from one sample, sequenced in a study of Ad26.COV2.S vaccination and SARS-CoV-2 variants. Profiled with immunoSEQ multiplex PCR; TCRdb holds only in-frame clones, not every one. Counted here are 200,000 to 250,000 clones, around nine tenths occurring once; the ten biggest clones make up around 10%. As for treatment: roughly 18 received Ad26.COV2.S at low or high dose, single or two shots; 5 received placebo; per-sample allocation not given. All samples were drawn on day 63, counting from the first vaccine or placebo injection. The material sequenced was peripheral blood, taken in a trial of Ad26.COV2.S vaccine versus placebo. These receptors originate from a person aged 18-60 years who received the Ad26.COV2.S COVID-19 vaccine or a placebo.

The rearrangement uses TRBV25-1 and TRBJ2-4, with TRBD1 matching 7 bases. Per the germline V gene, CDR1 is MGHDK and CDR2 is SYGVNS. The CDR3 loop spans 14 amino acids. V lost 4 bases and J lost 6; bases outside the gene matches: 6. The CDR3 protein is CASSVSGGGNIQYF. In nucleotides, the CDR3 is TGTGCCAGCAGTGTATCAGGGGGTGGAAACATTCAGTACTTC.

The DNA of the CDR3 is TGTGCCAGCTCACCTCTCCCGACGGACTATGGCTACACCTTC. It translates to CASSPLPTDYGYTF. V is TRBV18 and J is TRBJ1-2, with D uncertain. Germline-derived CDR1 and CDR2 are KGHSH and LQKENI. The CDR3 has 14 residues. Trimming removed 3 bases at V and 3 bases at J, with 11 bases between.

The chain combines TRBV7-2 with TRBJ2-7; 14 nucleotides match TRBD2. J gave up 7 bases and V 1 base, and 3 bases lay outside the gene matches. CDR3 length equals 15 residues. From germline, CDR1 is SGHTA and CDR2 FQGNSA. CDR3 residues: CASSLGTSGGFEQYF. CDR3 nucleotides: TGTGCCAGCAGCTTAGGGACTAGCGGGGGGTTTGAGCAGTACTTC.

The chain carries TRBV10-3 and TRBJ2-5; D remains ambiguous. Germline assignment: CDR1 ENHRY and CDR2 SYGVKD. Trimming took 0 bases from V and 5 from J, leaving 10 bases between them. The length of the CDR3 is 14 residues. CDR3 residues: CAISESTRGETQYF. CDR3 bases: TGTGCCATCAGTGAGTCGACTCGCGGCGAGACCCAGTACTTC.

J is TRBJ2-3 and V is TRBV9; 7 bases map to TRBD2. The germline CDR1 and CDR2 sequences are SGDLS and YYNGEE. This CDR3 region has 18 residues. The J segment lost 3 bases and the V segment lost 0 bases, leaving 13 bases of the junction unmatched. This CDR3 reads CASSVGRAGREKTDTQYF. The CDR3 DNA sequence: TGTGCCAGCAGCGTAGGAAGAGCCGGGCGGGAGAAGACAGATACGCAGTATTTT.

The V gene is TRBV5-6, the J gene TRBJ2-4; a possible D gene is TRBD1 (6 bases). Germline V gives CDR1 SGHDT, CDR2 YYEEEE. With 0 bases removed from V and 13 bases from J, the gap between germline ends came to 11 bases. The CDR3 runs to 12 residues. CDR3 loop: CASSLAQGQQYF. Here the CDR3 DNA reads TGTGCCAGCAGCTTGGCCCAGGGGCAGCAGTACTTC.

This chain joins TRBV5-4 and TRBJ2-4; D unresolved. CDR3 size: 17 residues. Germline values: CDR1 SGHNT, CDR2 YYREEE (reference sequence). Trimming cost V 1 base and J 0 bases, with 14 bases left between them. The CDR3 sequence is CASSLTPLTLAKNIQYF. In DNA form, the CDR3 reads TGTGCCAGCAGCTTGACCCCCCTGACGCTAGCCAAAAACATTCAGTACTTC.

This chain joins TRBV29-1 and TRBJ2-5; the D is unclear. Germline V gene sequence: CDR1 SQVTM, CDR2 ANQGSEA. This CDR3 is built from 11 residues. V was cut by 7 bases and J by 1 base, with 7 bases left in between. This chain's CDR3 is CSAWVQETQYF. The DNA of the CDR3 is TGCAGCGCCTGGGTCCAAGAGACCCAGTACTTC.

The chain recombines TRBV2 with TRBJ2-5; no definite D call. Germline values: CDR1 SNHLY, CDR2 FYNNEI. The ends were cut back, 8 bases at V and 2 bases at J, with 6 bases in the middle. The CDR3 length is 11 residues. For the CDR3, the DNA is TGTGCCAGCGGGATACAAGAGACCCAGTACTTC. Translating it yields CASGIQETQYF.

The V and J genes are TRBV29-1 and TRBJ2-1, with 9 nucleotides matching TRBD1. There are 11 residues in the CDR3. Germline CDR1 is SQVTM and CDR2 is ANQGSEA. V shed 7 bases and J 10 bases; nucleotides not matched to a gene: 5. The CDR3 nucleotides read TGCAGCGCCGGACAGGGGATAGAGCAGTTCTTC. Translated, it gives CSAGQGIEQFF.

The chain combines TRBV28 with TRBJ1-6; unclear D gene. Germline loops: CDR1 MDHEN, CDR2 SYDVKM. The CDR3 runs to 15 residues. Trimming stripped 5 bases from V and 10 bases from J, with 18 bases between. In DNA, the CDR3 is TGTGCCAGCAGTGTTCTGAGGAACGGCAACTCACCCCTCCACTTT. Protein product: CASSVLRNGNSPLHF.

The chain has TRBV23-1 and TRBJ2-7; D tentatively reads TRBD1 or TRBD2 (6 bases each). TRBV23-1 is an open reading frame whose function is uncertain. The CDR3 loop spans 14 amino acids. Trimming removed 6 bases at V and 5 bases at J, with 17 bases between. CDR3 region: CASSPGGSLHEQYF. For the CDR3, the DNA is TGCGCCAGCAGCCCCGGGGGCTCTCTGCACGAGCAGTACTTC.

The chain couples TRBV6-6 to TRBJ2-1; D may correspond to TRBD1 or TRBD2 (5 bases each). The CDR3 extends over 13 amino acids. Trimming pared 2 bases from V and 8 bases from J, leaving 10 bases between. Looked up from germline, CDR1 is MNHNY and CDR2 is SVGAGI (reference sequence). DNA of the CDR3: TGTGCCAGCAGTTACCGGGACCACGATGAGCAGTTCTTC. Its translation: CASSYRDHDEQFF.

This clone was observed a few times. This chain joins TRBV7-8 and TRBJ2-3; D unclear. Looked up from germline, CDR1 is SGHVS and CDR2 is FQNEAQ. The CDR3 runs to 15 residues. Trimming took off 3 bases at V and 2 bases at J, with 12 bases between the two ends. The CDR3 loop reads CASSFFERNTDTQYF. The CDR3 nucleotides read TGTGCCAGCAGCTTTTTTGAAAGAAACACAGATACGCAGTATTTT.

The chain recombines TRBV27 with TRBJ1-5; D may be TRBD1 (5 bases). V was pared by 5 bases and J by 5 bases, with 10 bases between. Germline lookup yields CDR1 MNHEY and CDR2 SMNVEV (reference sequence). The CDR3 is made up of 13 amino acids. The CDR3 DNA sequence: TGTGCCAGCAGTCTTGGGGGGGATCAGCCCCAGCATTTT. Translating it yields CASSLGGDQPQHF.

V gene TRBV5-4 combines with J gene TRBJ2-5, with TRBD1 as a possible D gene (5 bases). Per the germline V gene, CDR1 is SGHNT and CDR2 is YYREEE (reference sequence). V was clipped by 4 bases and J by 5 bases, with 15 bases between them. The CDR3 sequence is 14 residues long. CDR3 protein: CASSVQGVWETQYF. CDR3 DNA sequence: TGTGCCAGCAGCGTCCAAGGGGTGTGGGAGACCCAGTACTTC.